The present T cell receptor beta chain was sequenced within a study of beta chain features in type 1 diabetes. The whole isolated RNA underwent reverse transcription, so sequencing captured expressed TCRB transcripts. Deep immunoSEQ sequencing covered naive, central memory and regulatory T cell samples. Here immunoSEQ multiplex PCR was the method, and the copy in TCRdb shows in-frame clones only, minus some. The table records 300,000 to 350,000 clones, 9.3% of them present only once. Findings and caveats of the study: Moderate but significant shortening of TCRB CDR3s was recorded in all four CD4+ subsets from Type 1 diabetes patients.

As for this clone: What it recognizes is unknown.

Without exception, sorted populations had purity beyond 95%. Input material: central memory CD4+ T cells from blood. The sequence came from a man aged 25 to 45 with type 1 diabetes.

CDR3 region: CASSLSSGGLGNTIYF. CDR3 nucleotides: TGTGCCAGCAGTTTATCGTCAGGGGGCCTTGGAAACACCATATATTTT. The chain employs TRBV28 and TRBJ1-3; 8 positions match TRBD1. This CDR3 is 16 amino acids long. V shed 1 base and J 3 bases; nucleotides not matched to a gene: 5. Germline V gene sequence: CDR1 MDHEN, CDR2 SYDVKM.